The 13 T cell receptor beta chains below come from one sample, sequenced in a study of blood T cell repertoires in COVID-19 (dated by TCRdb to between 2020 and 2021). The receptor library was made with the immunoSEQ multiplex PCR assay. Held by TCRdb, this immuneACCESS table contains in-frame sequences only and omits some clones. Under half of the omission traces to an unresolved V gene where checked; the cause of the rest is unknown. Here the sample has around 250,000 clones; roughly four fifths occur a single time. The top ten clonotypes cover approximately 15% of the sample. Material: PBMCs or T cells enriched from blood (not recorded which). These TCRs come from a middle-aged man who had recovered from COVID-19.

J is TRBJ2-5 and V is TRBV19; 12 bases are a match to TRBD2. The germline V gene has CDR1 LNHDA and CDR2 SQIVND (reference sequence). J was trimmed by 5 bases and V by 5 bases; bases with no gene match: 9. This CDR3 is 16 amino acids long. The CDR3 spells CASSLAGGPGKETQYF. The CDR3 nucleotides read TGTGCCAGTAGTCTAGCGGGGGGGCCGGGGAAGGAGACCCAGTACTTC.

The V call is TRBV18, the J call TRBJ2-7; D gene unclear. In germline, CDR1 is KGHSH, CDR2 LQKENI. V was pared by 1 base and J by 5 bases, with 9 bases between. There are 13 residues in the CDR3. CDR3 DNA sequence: TGTGCCAGCTCACCACGGCTAGACGACGAGCAGTACTTC. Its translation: CASSPRLDDEQYF.

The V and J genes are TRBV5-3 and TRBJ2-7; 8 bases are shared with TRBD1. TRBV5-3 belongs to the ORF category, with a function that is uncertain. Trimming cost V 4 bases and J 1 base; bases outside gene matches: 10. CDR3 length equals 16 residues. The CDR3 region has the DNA TGTGCCAGAAGCCCCCGGGGGACAGGTCGATCCTACGAGCAGTACTTC. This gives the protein CARSPRGTGRSYEQYF.

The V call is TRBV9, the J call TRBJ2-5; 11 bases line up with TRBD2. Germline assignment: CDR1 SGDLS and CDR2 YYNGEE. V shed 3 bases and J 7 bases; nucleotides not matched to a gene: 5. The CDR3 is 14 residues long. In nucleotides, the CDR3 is TGTGCCAGCAGCGCGCGGCTAGCGGGGGGGACCCAGTACTTC. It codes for CASSARLAGGTQYF.

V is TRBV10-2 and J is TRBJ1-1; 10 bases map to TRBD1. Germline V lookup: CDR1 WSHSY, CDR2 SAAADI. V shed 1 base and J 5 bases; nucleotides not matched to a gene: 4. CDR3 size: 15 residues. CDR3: CASSEWTGGTTEAFF. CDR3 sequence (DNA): TGCGCCAGCAGTGAGTGGACAGGGGGAACGACTGAAGCTTTCTTT.

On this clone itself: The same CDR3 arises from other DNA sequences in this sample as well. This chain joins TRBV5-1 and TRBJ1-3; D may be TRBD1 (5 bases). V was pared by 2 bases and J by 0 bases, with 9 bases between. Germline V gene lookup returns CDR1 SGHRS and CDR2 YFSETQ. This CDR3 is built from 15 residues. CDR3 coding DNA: TGCGCCAGCAGCTTTGACAGATCCTCTGGAAACACCATATATTTT. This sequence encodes CASSFDRSSGNTIYF. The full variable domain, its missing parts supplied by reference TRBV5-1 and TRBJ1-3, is KAGVTQTPRYLIKTRGQQVTLSCSPISGHRSVSWYQQTPGQGLQFLFEYFSETQRNKGNFPGRFSGRQFSNSRSEMNVSTLELGDSALYLCASSFDRSSGNTIYFGEGSWLTVV.

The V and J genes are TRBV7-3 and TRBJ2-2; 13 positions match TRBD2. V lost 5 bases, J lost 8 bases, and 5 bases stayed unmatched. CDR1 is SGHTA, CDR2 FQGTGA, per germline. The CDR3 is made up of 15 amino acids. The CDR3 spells CASSTGTSGKGELFF. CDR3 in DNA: TGTGCCAGCAGCACCGGGACTAGCGGGAAAGGGGAGCTGTTTTTT.

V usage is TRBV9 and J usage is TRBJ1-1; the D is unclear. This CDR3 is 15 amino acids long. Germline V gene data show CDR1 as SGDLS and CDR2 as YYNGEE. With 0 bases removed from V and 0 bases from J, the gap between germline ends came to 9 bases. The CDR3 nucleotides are TGTGCCAGCAGCGTAGGTGGAGGGATGAACACTGAAGCTTTCTTT. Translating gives CASSVGGGMNTEAFF.

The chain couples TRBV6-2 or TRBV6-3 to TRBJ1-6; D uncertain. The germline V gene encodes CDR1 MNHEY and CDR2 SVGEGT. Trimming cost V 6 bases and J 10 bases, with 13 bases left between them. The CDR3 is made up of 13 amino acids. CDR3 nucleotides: TGTGCCAGCAGCCCCAAGTTTCGGTCACCCCTCCACTTT. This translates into CASSPKFRSPLHF.

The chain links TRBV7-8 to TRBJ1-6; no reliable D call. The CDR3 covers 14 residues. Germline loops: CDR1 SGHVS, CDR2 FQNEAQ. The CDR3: CATSWEPYNSPLHF. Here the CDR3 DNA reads TGTGCTACCAGTTGGGAGCCCTATAATTCACCCCTCCACTTT.

The CDR3 spells CASSFSGTSTQYF. CDR3 sequence (DNA): TGCGCCAGCAGTTTCTCCGGGACTAGCACGCAGTATTTT. V is TRBV10-1 and J is TRBJ2-3; 9 bases fit TRBD2. There are 13 residues in the CDR3. V shed 5 bases, J shed 9 bases, and the junction held 6 bases outside the gene matches. The V gene's germline CDR1 is WNHNN and CDR2 SYGVQD (reference sequence).

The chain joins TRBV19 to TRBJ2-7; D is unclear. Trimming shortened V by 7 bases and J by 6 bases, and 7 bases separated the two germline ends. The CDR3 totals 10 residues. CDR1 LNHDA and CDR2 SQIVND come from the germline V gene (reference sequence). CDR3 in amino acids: CASILVEQYF. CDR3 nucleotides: TGTGCCAGTATCCTAGTCGAGCAGTACTTC.

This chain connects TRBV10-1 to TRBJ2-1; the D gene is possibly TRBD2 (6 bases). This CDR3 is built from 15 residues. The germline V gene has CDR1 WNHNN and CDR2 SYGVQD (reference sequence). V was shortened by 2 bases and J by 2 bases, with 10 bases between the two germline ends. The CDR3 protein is CASSEVAAPYNEQFF. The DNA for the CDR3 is TGCGCCAGCAGTGAGGTAGCGGCCCCCTACAATGAGCAGTTCTTC.